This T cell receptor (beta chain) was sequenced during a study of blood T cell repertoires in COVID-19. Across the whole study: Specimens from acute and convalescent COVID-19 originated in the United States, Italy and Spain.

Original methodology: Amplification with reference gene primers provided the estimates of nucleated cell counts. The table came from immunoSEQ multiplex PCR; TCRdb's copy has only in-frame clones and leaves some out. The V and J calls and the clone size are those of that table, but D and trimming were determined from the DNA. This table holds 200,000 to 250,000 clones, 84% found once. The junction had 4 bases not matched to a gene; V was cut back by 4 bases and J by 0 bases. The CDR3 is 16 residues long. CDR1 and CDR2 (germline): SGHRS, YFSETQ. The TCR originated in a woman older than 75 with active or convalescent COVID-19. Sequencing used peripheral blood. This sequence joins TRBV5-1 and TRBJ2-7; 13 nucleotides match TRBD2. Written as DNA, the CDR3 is TGCGCCAGCAGCGTTGGGACTAGCGGGACCTCCTACGAGCAGTACTTC. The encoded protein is CASSVGTSGTSYEQYF.